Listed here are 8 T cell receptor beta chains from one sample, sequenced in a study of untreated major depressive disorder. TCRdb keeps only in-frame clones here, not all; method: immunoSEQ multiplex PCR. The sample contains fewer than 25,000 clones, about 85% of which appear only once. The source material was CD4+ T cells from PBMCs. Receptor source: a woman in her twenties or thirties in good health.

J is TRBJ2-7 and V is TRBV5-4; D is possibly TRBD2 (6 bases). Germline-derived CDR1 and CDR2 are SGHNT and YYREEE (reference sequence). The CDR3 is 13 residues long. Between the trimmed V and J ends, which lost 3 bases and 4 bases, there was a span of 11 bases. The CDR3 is CASSSQAGYEQYF. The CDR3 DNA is TGTGCCAGCAGCTCCCAAGCGGGTTACGAGCAGTACTTC.

CDR3 region: CSAAKLAISTDTQYF. The CDR3 bases are TGCAGCGCCGCAAAACTAGCGATTAGCACAGATACGCAGTATTTT. The chain recombines TRBV29-1 with TRBJ2-3; 7 nucleotides align to TRBD2. The CDR3 consists of 15 residues. The germline V gene encodes CDR1 SQVTM and CDR2 ANQGSEA. The V and J ends lost 7 bases and 0 bases, in that order; junction bases with no gene match: 10.

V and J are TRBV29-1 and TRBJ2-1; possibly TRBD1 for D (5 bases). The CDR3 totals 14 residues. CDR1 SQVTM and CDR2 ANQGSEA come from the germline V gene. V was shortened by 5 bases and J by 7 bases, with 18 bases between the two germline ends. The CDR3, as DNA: TGCAGCGTTCAAACACAGGCGCCGGGTAATGAGCAGTTCTTC. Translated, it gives CSVQTQAPGNEQFF.

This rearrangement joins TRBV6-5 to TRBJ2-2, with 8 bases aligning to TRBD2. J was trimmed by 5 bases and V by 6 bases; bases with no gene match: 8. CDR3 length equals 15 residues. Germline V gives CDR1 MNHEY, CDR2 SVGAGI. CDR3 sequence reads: CASRTHSGRTGELFF. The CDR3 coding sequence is TGTGCCAGCAGAACGCACAGCGGGAGAACCGGGGAGCTGTTTTTT.

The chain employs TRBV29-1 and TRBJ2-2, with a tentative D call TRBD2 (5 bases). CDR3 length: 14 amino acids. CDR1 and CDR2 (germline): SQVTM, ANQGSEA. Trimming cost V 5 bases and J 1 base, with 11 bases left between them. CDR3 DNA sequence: TGCAGCGTTACTAGATGGGGGAACACCGGGGAGCTGTTTTTT. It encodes CSVTRWGNTGELFF.

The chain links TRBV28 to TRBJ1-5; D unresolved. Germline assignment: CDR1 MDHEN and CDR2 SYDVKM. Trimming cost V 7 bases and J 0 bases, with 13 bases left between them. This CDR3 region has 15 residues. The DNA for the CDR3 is TGTGCCAGCATCGATAATGGGCCTAGCAATCAGCCCCAGCATTTT. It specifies CASIDNGPSNQPQHF.

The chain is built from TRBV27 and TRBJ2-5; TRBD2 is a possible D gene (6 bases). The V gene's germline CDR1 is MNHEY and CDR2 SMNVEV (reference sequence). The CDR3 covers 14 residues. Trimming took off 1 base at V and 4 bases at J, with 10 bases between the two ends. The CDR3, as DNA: TGTGCCAGCAGTTTATGGGTGGGAGGAGAGACCCAGTACTTC. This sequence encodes CASSLWVGGETQYF.

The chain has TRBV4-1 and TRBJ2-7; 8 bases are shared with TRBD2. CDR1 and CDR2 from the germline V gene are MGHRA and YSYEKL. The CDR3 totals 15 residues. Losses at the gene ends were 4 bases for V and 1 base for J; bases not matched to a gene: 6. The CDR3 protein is CASSRLAIDSYEQYF. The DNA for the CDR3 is TGCGCCAGCAGCCGACTAGCGATAGATTCCTACGAGCAGTACTTC.